This T cell receptor beta chain was retrieved from a study of blood T cell repertoires in COVID-19 (dated by TCRdb to the early 2020s). Some background on the complete study: The collaborator samples originated in the United States, Italy and Spain and spanned the acute and convalescent phases of COVID-19. The material from the prospective study consisted of cDNA or gDNA derived from T cells, B-cell-depleted T cells, or PBMCs. Deeply sampled blood TCRbeta repertoires from subjects exposed to, actively infected with, or recovered from COVID-19 were included in the dataset. The repertoires were released in a freely available public database intended as a resource for research on the immune response to SARS-CoV-2. The samples were drawn from two sources: the first 160 participants of the ongoing ImmuneRACE study, and about 1,300 subjects contributed by 6 global collaborators. Sample metadata almost always included a de-identified subject ID, COVID-19 status, age in years and sex. Where available, HLA class I and class II types were taken from metadata supplied by the sample provider and were not determined by assay-based typing. Findings and caveats that apply to the study as a whole: How much clinical and demographic metadata was included differed by source and by participant, and the metadata was provided uncurated.

TCRbeta CDR3 regions were amplified from genomic DNA using the immunoSEQ Assay, a bias-controlled multiplex PCR. Turning to the authors' computational methods: The number of nucleated cells in each sample was estimated from the amplification of reference gene primers within the assay. To quantify the absolute abundance of each unique TCRbeta CDR3 rearrangement, sequence reads were collapsed and filtered. For each sample, productive Simpson clonality was calculated as the square root of Simpson's diversity index over productive rearrangements. The clones in this table, taken by TCRdb from immuneACCESS, are in-frame only. Not every clone is retained; where verified, under half of the shortfall comes from an unresolved V gene, and the cause of the rest is unknown. V, J and clone size derive from that table, while D and trimming were established from the DNA sequence. The sample table records 250,000 or so clones; roughly 90% of these occur just once. 2.5% to 3% of the sample comes from the top ten.

V lost 5 bases and J lost 4 bases, and the count of bases not matched to a germline gene is 8. The CDR3 starts with the cysteine, ends with the phenylalanine, and has 15 residues. Solely the CDR3 DNA is kept, with 45 bases framed from the first base. In the germline V gene, CDR1 corresponds to MDHEN and CDR2 to SYDVKM. Enrolling through a virtual design, the prospective study's participants ranged in age from roughly 18 to 95 years and lived across some 22 United States geographic areas. Cohort assignment in the prospective study relied on participant-reported clinical history from a screening survey and a study questionnaire. A participant counted as exposed if, within 2 weeks of entering the study, that participant had been in contact with someone who had a PCR-confirmed or clinician-diagnosed COVID-19 case. In the prospective study, whole blood, serum and a nasopharyngeal or oropharyngeal swab were collected from each participant by mobile phlebotomists. Prospective study participants could optionally give additional blood draws and questionnaires over an approximately two-month period. Blood samples from the prospective study were shipped frozen or at room temperature prior to DNA extraction.

A note on this clone: No antigen is known for it. The input lacks base qualities; no much larger clone sits a single base away.

The rearrangement joined TRBV28 to TRBJ2-5; 9 nucleotides in the junction match TRBD1. The clonotype was recovered from a man between 40 and 49 years old who had been exposed to COVID-19. The sample taken for sequencing was PBMCs or T cells enriched from blood (not recorded which). CDR3 sequence: CASSPPGQGGETQYF. The bases are TGTGCCAGCAGTCCGCCGGGACAGGGAGGAGAGACCCAGTACTTC.